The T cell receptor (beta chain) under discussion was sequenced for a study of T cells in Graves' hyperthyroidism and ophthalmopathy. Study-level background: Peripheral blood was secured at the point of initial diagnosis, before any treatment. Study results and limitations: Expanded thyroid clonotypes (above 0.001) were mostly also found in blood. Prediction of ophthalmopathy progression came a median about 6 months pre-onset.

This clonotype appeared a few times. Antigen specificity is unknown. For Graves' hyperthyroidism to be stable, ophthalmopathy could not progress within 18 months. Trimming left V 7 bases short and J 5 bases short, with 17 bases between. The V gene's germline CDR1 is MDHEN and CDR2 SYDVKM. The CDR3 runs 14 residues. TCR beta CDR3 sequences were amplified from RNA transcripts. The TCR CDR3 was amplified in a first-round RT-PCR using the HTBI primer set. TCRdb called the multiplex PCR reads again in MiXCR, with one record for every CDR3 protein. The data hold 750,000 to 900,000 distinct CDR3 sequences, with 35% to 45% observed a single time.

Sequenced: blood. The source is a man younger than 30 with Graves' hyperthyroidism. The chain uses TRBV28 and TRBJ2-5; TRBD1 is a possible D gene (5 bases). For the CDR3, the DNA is TGTGCCAGCAAACTGGGCGTGGGGCCGGAGACCCAGTACTTC. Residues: CASKLGVGPETQYF.